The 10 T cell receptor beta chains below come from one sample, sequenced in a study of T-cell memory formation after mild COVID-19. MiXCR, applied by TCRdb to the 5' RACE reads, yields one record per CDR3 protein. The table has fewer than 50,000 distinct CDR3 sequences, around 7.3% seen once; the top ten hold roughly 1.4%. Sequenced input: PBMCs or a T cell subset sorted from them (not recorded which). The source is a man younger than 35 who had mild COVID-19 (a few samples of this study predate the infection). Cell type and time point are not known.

The CDR3 reads CASRFLGATDTQYF. CDR3 nucleotide sequence: TGCGCCAGCAGATTTTTGGGAGCCACAGATACGCAGTATTTT. The chain couples TRBV10-2 to TRBJ2-3; a possible D gene is TRBD2 (5 bases). The V end was cut by 6 bases, the J end by 2 bases, with 12 bases between. The CDR3 has 14 residues. The V gene's germline CDR1 is WSHSY and CDR2 SAAADI.

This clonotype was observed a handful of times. The CDR3: CASTLTGGSGANVLTF. Here the CDR3 DNA reads TGTGCCAGCACCCTTACGGGGGGTTCTGGGGCCAACGTCCTGACTTTC. The chain employs TRBV7-2 and TRBJ2-6; 7 bases are shared with TRBD2. J gave up 1 base and V 7 bases, and 7 bases lay outside the gene matches. The CDR3 has 16 residues. Germline V gives CDR1 SGHTA, CDR2 FQGNSA. Full variable domain (rest looked up from reference TRBV7-2 and TRBJ2-6): GAGVSQSPSNKVTEKGKDVELRCDPISGHTALYWYRQSLGQGLEFLIYFQGNSAPDKSGLPSDRFSAERTGGSVSTLTIQRTQQEDSAVYLCASTLTGGSGANVLTFGAGSRLTVL.

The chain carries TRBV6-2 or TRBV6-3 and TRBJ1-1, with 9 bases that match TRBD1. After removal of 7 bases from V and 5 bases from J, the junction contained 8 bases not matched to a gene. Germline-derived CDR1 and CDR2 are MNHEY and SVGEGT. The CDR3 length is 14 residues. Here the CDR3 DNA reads TGTGCCAGCAACAACAGGGGGCTCAGGACTGAAGCTTTCTTT. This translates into CASNNRGLRTEAFF.

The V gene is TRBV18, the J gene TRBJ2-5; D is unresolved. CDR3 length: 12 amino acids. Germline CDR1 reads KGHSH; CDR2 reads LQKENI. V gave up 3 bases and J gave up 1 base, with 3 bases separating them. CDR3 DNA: TGTGCCAGCTCACCGGGCCAAGAGACCCAGTACTTC. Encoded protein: CASSPGQETQYF.

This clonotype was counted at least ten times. The CDR3 region is CASSYRGSYNSPLHF. The CDR3 DNA follows: TGTGCCAGCAGTTACAGGGGCTCCTATAATTCACCCCTCCACTTT. The V gene is TRBV6-5, the J gene TRBJ1-6; weak D call: TRBD1 (5 bases). Germline V gives CDR1 MNHEY, CDR2 SVGAGI. Trimming took off 2 bases at V and 0 bases at J, with 5 bases between the two ends. The length of the CDR3 is 15 residues.

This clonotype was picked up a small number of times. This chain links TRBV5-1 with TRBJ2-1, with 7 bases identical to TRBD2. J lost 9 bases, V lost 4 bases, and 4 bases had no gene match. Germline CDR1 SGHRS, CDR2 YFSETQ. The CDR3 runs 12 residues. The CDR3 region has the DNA TGCGCCAGCAGCCCGGGCGGGGGTGAGCAGTTCTTC. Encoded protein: CASSPGGGEQFF.

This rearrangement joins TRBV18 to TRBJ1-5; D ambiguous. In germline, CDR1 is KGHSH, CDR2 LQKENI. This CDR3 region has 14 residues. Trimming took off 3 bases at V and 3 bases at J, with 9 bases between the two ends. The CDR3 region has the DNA TGTGCCAGCTCACCTTCATTGGCCAATCAGCCCCAGCATTTT. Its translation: CASSPSLANQPQHF.

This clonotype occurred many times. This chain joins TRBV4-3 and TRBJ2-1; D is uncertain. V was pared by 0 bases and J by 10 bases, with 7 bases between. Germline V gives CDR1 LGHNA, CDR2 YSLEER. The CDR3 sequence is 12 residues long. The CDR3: CASSQDGGEQFF. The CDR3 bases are TGCGCCAGCAGCCAAGATGGCGGAGAGCAGTTCTTC.

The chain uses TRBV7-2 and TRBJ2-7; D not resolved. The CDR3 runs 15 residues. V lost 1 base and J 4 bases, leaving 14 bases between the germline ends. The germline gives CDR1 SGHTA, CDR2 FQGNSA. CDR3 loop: CASSLVGGRQYEQYF. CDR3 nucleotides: TGTGCCAGCAGCTTAGTCGGCGGTCGTCAGTACGAGCAGTACTTC.

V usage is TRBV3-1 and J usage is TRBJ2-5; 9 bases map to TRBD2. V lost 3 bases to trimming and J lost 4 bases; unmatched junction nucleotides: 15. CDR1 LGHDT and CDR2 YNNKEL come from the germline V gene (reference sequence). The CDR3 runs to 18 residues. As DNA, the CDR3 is TGTGCCAGCAGCCAGTCCGCGGGGGGGCCGGGAGATAGAGAGACCCAGTACTTC. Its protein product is CASSQSAGGPGDRETQYF.